The clone carrying this T cell receptor beta chain came up many times. This sample is part of a study of molecular identifiers for immune sequencing clone quantification. The CDR3 runs to 12 residues. Germline CDR1 is SQVTM and CDR2 is ANQGSEA. V was shortened by 4 bases and J by 6 bases, with 9 bases between the two germline ends. The sorting of naive CD8 T cells used the CD8+CD4-CCR7+CD45RA+ phenotype. Both previously described methods and listed TCR primers were employed to make bulk TCR libraries. TCRdb itself ran the PCR reads through MiXCR, one entry per CDR3 protein. The data contain a few hundred thousand distinct CDR3 sequences, under 30% of them singletons.

This receptor was taken from a human donor in good health. Some libraries in this study had Jurkat cell RNA spiked in. The gene calls are TRBV29-1 and TRBJ2-2, with D maybe TRBD1 (6 bases). What was sequenced was naive CD8+ T cells from blood, with Jurkat cell RNA spiked in. Subset indicated: FACS-sorted CD8+CD4-CCR7+CD45RA+ naive T cells. The chain's CDR3 is CSVARGSGELFF. DNA for the CDR3: TGCAGCGTTGCCAGGGGCTCCGGGGAGCTGTTTTTT.